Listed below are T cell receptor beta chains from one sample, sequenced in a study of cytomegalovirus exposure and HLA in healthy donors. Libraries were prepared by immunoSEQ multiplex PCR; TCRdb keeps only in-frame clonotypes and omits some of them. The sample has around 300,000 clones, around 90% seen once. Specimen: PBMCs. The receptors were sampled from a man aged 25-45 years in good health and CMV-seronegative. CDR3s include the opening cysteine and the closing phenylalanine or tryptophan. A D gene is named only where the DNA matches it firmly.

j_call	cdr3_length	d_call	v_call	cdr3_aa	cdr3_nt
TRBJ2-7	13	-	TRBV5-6	CASSLPSSYEQYF	TGTGCCAGCAGCTTGCCTAGCTCCTACGAGCAGTACTTC
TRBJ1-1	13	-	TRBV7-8	CASSARVNTEAFF	TGTGCCAGCAGCGCCAGGGTTAACACTGAAGCTTTCTTT
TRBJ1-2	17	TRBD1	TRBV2	CASLNSGGNPSNYGYTF	TGTGCCAGCCTAAACTCAGGGGGAAACCCTTCAAACTATGGCTACACCTTC
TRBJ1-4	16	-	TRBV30	CAWSPFGGTEKEKLFF	TGTGCCTGGAGCCCGTTCGGGGGAACCGAGAAGGAAAAACTGTTTTTT
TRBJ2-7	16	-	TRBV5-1	CASSFYRDKSSYEQYF	TGCGCCAGCAGCTTTTACCGGGACAAGAGCTCCTACGAGCAGTACTTC
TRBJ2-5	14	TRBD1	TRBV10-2	CASSRTGPRGTQYF	TGCGCCAGCAGTAGGACAGGGCCAAGAGGGACCCAGTACTTC
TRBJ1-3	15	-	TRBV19	CASSAHRDTSNTIYF	TGTGCCAGTAGTGCGCACAGGGATACCTCAAACACCATATATTTT
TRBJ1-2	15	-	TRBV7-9	CASSLGVGVSYGYTF	TGTGCCAGCAGCTTAGGAGTAGGGGTTAGCTATGGCTACACCTTC
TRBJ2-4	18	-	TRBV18	CASSPLGSSWGDKNIQYF	TGTGCCAGCTCACCTCTCGGGTCATCCTGGGGGGACAAAAACATTCAGTACTTC
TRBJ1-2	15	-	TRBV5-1	CASSLSAGSGYGYTF	TGCGCCAGCAGCTTGTCGGCGGGATCGGGCTATGGCTACACCTTC